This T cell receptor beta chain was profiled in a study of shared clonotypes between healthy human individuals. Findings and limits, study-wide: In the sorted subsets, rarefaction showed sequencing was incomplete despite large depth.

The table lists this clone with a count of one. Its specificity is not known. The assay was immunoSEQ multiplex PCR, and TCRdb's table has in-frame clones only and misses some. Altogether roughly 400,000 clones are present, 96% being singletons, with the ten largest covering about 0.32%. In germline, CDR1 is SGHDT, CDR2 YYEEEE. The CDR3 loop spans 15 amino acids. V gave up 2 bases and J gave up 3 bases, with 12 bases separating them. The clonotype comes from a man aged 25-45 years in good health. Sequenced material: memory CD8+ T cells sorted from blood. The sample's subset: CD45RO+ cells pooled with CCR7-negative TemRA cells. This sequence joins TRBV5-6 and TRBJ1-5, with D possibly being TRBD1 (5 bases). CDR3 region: CASSLHRIINQPQHF. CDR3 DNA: TGTGCCAGCAGCTTACACAGGATTATCAATCAGCCCCAGCATTTT. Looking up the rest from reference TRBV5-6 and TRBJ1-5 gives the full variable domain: DAGVTQSPTHLIKTRGQQVTLRCSPKSGHDTVSWYQQALGQGPQFIFQYYEEEERQRGNFPDRFSGHQFPNYSSELNVNALLLGDSALYLCASSLHRIINQPQHFGDGTRLSIL.